The 21 T cell receptor beta chains in this list originate from one sample, sequenced in a study of blood T cell repertoires in COVID-19. The table came from immunoSEQ multiplex PCR; TCRdb's copy has only in-frame clones and leaves some out. The data contain roughly 670,000 clones, about 90% of them singletons. Sequencing was performed on peripheral blood. These receptors originate from a woman under 30 with acute or convalescent COVID-19.

This chain links TRBV27 with TRBJ2-3, with a tentative D call TRBD2 (7 bases). V was trimmed by 5 bases and J by 4 bases, leaving 22 bases between them. In germline, CDR1 is MNHEY, CDR2 SMNVEV (reference sequence). The CDR3 has 17 amino acids. CDR3 sequence reads: CASSTPPSRGAPDTQYF. The CDR3 DNA reads as TGTGCCAGCAGTACTCCCCCGAGCCGGGGGGCCCCAGATACGCAGTATTTT.

The chain has TRBV30 and TRBJ2-3; D is perhaps TRBD1 (5 bases). Trimming removed 0 bases from V and 4 bases from J, with 14 bases in between. The CDR3 has 15 residues. Per germline, CDR1 GTSNPN and CDR2 SVGIG (reference sequence). The CDR3 region has the DNA TGTGCCTGGAGTGTCCTGGGGCAGGGCCCAGATACGCAGTATTTT. Protein product: CAWSVLGQGPDTQYF.

The V call is TRBV5-5, the J call TRBJ1-4, with 8 bases that match TRBD1. V shed 4 bases and J 5 bases; nucleotides not matched to a gene: 10. CDR1 is SGHKS, CDR2 YYEKEE, per germline (reference sequence). The CDR3 is 16 amino acids. The CDR3: CASSPLFGTGNEKLFF. The CDR3, as DNA: TGTGCCAGCAGCCCCCTATTCGGGACAGGAAATGAAAAACTGTTTTTT.

The chain employs TRBV7-2 and TRBJ1-5; no clear D gene. Germline V gene sequence: CDR1 SGHTA, CDR2 FQGNSA. V was trimmed by 1 base and J by 5 bases, leaving 9 bases between them. The CDR3 contains 14 residues. The DNA of the CDR3 is TGTGCCAGCAGCTTAGACGGAGGGTATCAGCCCCAGCATTTT. It specifies CASSLDGGYQPQHF.

The chain employs TRBV4-1 and TRBJ2-7; 9 bases match TRBD2. CDR1 is MGHRA and CDR2 is YSYEKL in the germline V gene. The V gene end was trimmed by 2 bases and the J gene end by 7 bases; junction bases not matched to a gene: 9. There are 15 residues in the CDR3. CDR3 DNA: TGCGCCAGCAGCCAACCCCGGACTAGCGCGAGGGAGCAGTACTTC. Residues: CASSQPRTSAREQYF.

The rearrangement joins TRBV4-2 to TRBJ2-1; 9 nucleotides match TRBD2. V gave up 1 base and J gave up 0 bases; unmatched junction bases: 1. Looked up from germline, CDR1 is LGHNA and CDR2 is YNFKEQ. This CDR3 comprises 16 residues. The chain's CDR3 is CASSQATSGSYNEQFF. The CDR3 region has the DNA TGTGCCAGCAGCCAAGCGACTAGCGGCTCCTACAATGAGCAGTTCTTC.

The chain uses TRBV7-2 and TRBJ1-2, with TRBD1 as a possible D gene (5 bases). The V and J ends lost 1 base and 7 bases respectively, with 16 bases between them. Germline lookup yields CDR1 SGHTA and CDR2 FQGNSA. This CDR3 comprises 15 residues. The DNA of the CDR3 is TGTGCCAGCAGCTTAGAGACCTGGGGGACTGGTGGCTACACCTTC. Encoded protein: CASSLETWGTGGYTF.

The chain uses TRBV5-5 and TRBJ1-1; 9 positions agree with TRBD1. Trimming removed 7 bases from V and 7 bases from J; junction bases left unmatched: 5. Per germline, CDR1 SGHKS and CDR2 YYEKEE (reference sequence). The length of the CDR3 is 12 residues. DNA for the CDR3: TGTGCCAGCGGGGGGACAGGGAATGAAGCTTTCTTT. Translated, it gives CASGGTGNEAFF.

This sequence joins TRBV6-5 and TRBJ1-2; the match to TRBD1 covers 10 bases. V lost 5 bases to trimming and J lost 7 bases; unmatched junction nucleotides: 4. This CDR3 has 13 amino acids. CDR1 and CDR2 from the germline V gene are MNHEY and SVGAGI. CDR3 coding DNA: TGTGCCAGCAGTCGACAGGGGGCGGGTGGCTACACCTTC. It is translated as CASSRQGAGGYTF.

This clone was detected once. The CDR3 loop is CATEAGAERGSTNEKLFF. The CDR3 region has the DNA TGTGCCACCGAGGCGGGGGCTGAAAGGGGGTCAACTAATGAAAAACTGTTTTTT. The V and J genes are TRBV10-3 and TRBJ1-4, with D tentatively TRBD1 (6 bases). Germline V gene sequence: CDR1 ENHRY, CDR2 SYGVKD. The CDR3 loop spans 18 amino acids. V was trimmed by 10 bases and J by 0 bases, leaving 24 bases between them.

The rearrangement joins TRBV3-1 (or the pseudogene TRBV3-2) to TRBJ1-2, with 10 nucleotides matching TRBD1. The CDR3 contains 14 residues. The ends lost 3 bases at V and 7 bases at J; junction bases unmatched: 5. CDR1 and CDR2 (germline): LGHDT, YNNKEL (reference sequence). The CDR3 DNA sequence: TGTGCCAGCAGCCAGACAGGGGGCAAGGGTGGCTACACCTTC. Protein sequence: CASSQTGGKGGYTF.

The rearrangement links TRBV29-1 to TRBJ1-5; unclear D gene. Germline V gene lookup returns CDR1 SQVTM and CDR2 ANQGSEA. The CDR3 extends over 15 amino acids. In nucleotides, the CDR3 is TGCACCTACCCCCCCCTACAGAATAGCAATCAGCCCCAGCATTTT. Translating it yields CTYPPLQNSNQPQHF.

This clone was picked up a small number of times. The rearrangement links TRBV6-5 to TRBJ1-5, with 8 bases identical to TRBD1. The CDR3 length is 15 residues. Germline V gene sequence: CDR1 MNHEY, CDR2 SVGAGI. J was trimmed by 4 bases and V by 7 bases; bases with no gene match: 9. CDR3 coding DNA: TGTGCCAGCAAGATCGGGACAGGACTTAATCAGCCCCAGCATTTT. Its protein product is CASKIGTGLNQPQHF.

This clone was counted only a few times. The chain joins TRBV6-4 to TRBJ2-1; possibly TRBD1 for D (5 bases). This CDR3 spans 14 amino acids. Germline CDR1 reads MRHNA; CDR2 reads SNTAGT. Trimming cost V 0 bases and J 4 bases, with 7 bases left between them. The CDR3 region is CASSDSQGYNEQFF. For the CDR3, the DNA is TGTGCCAGCAGTGACTCTCAGGGATACAATGAGCAGTTCTTC.

This clone has a single count. V gene TRBV2 combines with J gene TRBJ2-1, with D perhaps TRBD1 (6 bases). This CDR3 region has 13 residues. Germline V gives CDR1 SNHLY, CDR2 FYNNEI. The ends were cut back, 6 bases at V and 2 bases at J, with 8 bases in the middle. The CDR3: CASRNRAYNEQFF. The CDR3 bases are TGTGCCAGCAGGAACAGGGCCTACAATGAGCAGTTCTTC.

The CDR3 reads CASSLRVVPPGYTF. CDR3 DNA sequence: TGTGCCAGCTCCCTGCGGGTTGTTCCGCCTGGCTACACCTTC. The chain links TRBV2 to TRBJ1-2, with D hard to call. The ends were cut back, 8 bases at V and 7 bases at J, with 20 bases in the middle. The CDR3 runs 14 residues. Per germline, CDR1 SNHLY and CDR2 FYNNEI.

The rearrangement links TRBV5-6 to TRBJ2-7; D possibly corresponds to TRBD1 (7 bases). V lost 2 bases and J 5 bases, leaving 14 bases between the germline ends. The CDR3 covers 14 residues. Germline V gene sequence: CDR1 SGHDT, CDR2 YYEEEE. The CDR3 DNA reads as TGTGCCAGCAGCTTCCCAGGGGGGTTAAACGAGCAGTACTTC. Amino acid sequence: CASSFPGGLNEQYF.

This sequence joins TRBV7-9 and TRBJ2-5; TRBD2 matches at 11 bases. Trimming at V came to 5 bases and at J to 5 bases, leaving 4 bases not matched to a gene. The germline V gene encodes CDR1 SEHNR and CDR2 FQNEAQ (reference sequence). The CDR3 is made up of 14 amino acids. Here the CDR3 reads CASSPGLAGETQYF. The CDR3 DNA follows: TGTGCCAGCAGCCCCGGACTAGCGGGCGAGACCCAGTACTTC.

The chain combines TRBV13 with TRBJ1-1, with D hard to call. V shed 5 bases and J shed 1 base, with 2 bases lying between them. This CDR3 region has 11 residues. CDR1 is PRHDT and CDR2 is FYEKMQ in the germline V gene (reference sequence). The CDR3 DNA reads TGTGCCAGCAGCCGGAACACTGAAGCTTTCTTT. Its translation: CASSRNTEAFF. The complete variable domain, with remaining parts taken from reference TRBV13 and TRBJ1-1, reads AAGVIQSPRHLIKEKRETATLKCYPIPRHDTVYWYQQGPGQDPQFLISFYEKMQSDKGSIPDRFSAQQFSDYHSELNMSSLELGDSALYFCASSRNTEAFFGQGTRLTVV.

This clone was seen many times. The chain employs TRBV3-1 (or the pseudogene TRBV3-2) and TRBJ1-1; tentatively, D is TRBD1 (6 bases). Trimming shortened V by 4 bases and J by 1 base, and 16 bases separated the two germline ends. The CDR3 covers 16 residues. The V gene's germline CDR1 is LGHDT and CDR2 YNNKEL (reference sequence). The CDR3 sequence is CASSPNRAGRNTEAFF. The CDR3 coding sequence is TGTGCCAGCAGCCCGAACAGGGCAGGGAGGAACACTGAAGCTTTCTTT.

The chain is built from TRBV30 and TRBJ2-5; maybe TRBD2 (6 bases). Germline V gene lookup returns CDR1 GTSNPN and CDR2 SVGIG (reference sequence). The V end lost 5 bases, the J end lost 1 base, and 17 bases lay between the germline ends. This CDR3 is built from 15 residues. In nucleotides, the CDR3 is TGTGCCTGGGTCAGACTAGTAATTCCCCAAGAGACCCAGTACTTC. Translating gives CAWVRLVIPQETQYF.